A selection of T cell receptor beta chains follows, all from one sample in a study of cytomegalovirus exposure and HLA in healthy donors. TCRdb keeps only in-frame clones here, not all; method: immunoSEQ multiplex PCR. The sample has roughly 130,000 clones, about 76% seen once. The sequencing sample was made of PBMCs. Receptor source: a female donor in good health and CMV-seronegative. Both conserved end residues are part of each CDR3. D genes are given only for firm matches. Clone size is not always given. Where it is, it says once, few, many or a class for expanded clones.

D gene	V gene	clone size	J gene	CDR3 DNA	CDR3 protein
.	TRBV11-1	.	TRBJ2-5	TGTGCCAGTGGAGGGGGCGCGAGGGAGACCCAGTACTTC	CASGGGARETQYF
TRBD1	TRBV7-9	.	TRBJ1-2	TGTGCCATTTCACTGACAGGGTATGGCTACACCTTC	CAISLTGYGYTF
TRBD1	TRBV12-5	.	TRBJ2-5	TGTGCTAGTGGAACCGGGACAGGGAGGGGGGAGACCCAGTACTTC	CASGTGTGRGETQYF
TRBD1	TRBV6-1	once	TRBJ1-2	TGTGCCAGCAGGTCCCAGGGGGCCGGCTATGGCTACACCTTC	CASRSQGAGYGYTF
.	TRBV2	.	TRBJ1-1	TGTGCCAGCAGTGAAGCGCTTCACAGGGATATAGTCACTGAAGCTTTCTTT	CASSEALHRDIVTEAFF
.	TRBV5-1	.	TRBJ1-2	TGCGCCAGCAGCTTTCGGCCCAGCGATGGCTACACCTTC	CASSFRPSDGYTF
TRBD2	TRBV28	.	TRBJ2-1	TGTGCCAGCAGTTTAGGCGGGAGCTCTATCGGGGGGCAGTTCTTC	CASSLGGSSIGGQFF
TRBD1	TRBV7-2	.	TRBJ2-5	TGTGCCAGCAGCTTCGACAGGGGAAAGGACCAAGAGACCCAGTACTTC	CASSFDRGKDQETQYF
TRBD1	TRBV6-5	few	TRBJ1-5	TGTGCCAGCAGTTACCGGACAGGGAATCAGCCCCAGCATTTT	CASSYRTGNQPQHF
.	TRBV6-5	.	TRBJ2-7	TGTGCCAGCAGGTCCGGGATCACCTACGAGCAGTACTTC	CASRSGITYEQYF
TRBD2	TRBV28	.	TRBJ2-7	TGTGCCAGCAGTCTCACGGGGGGGACTATCGGCGAGCAGTACTTC	CASSLTGGTIGEQYF
.	TRBV7-8	.	TRBJ2-6	TGTGCCAGCAGCTCCGGGACAAGATCTGGGGCCAACGTCCTGACTTTC	CASSSGTRSGANVLTF
.	TRBV4-2	.	TRBJ2-3	TGTGCCAGCAGCCACGGAGATACGCAGTATTTT	CASSHGDTQYF
.	TRBV7-9	.	TRBJ1-1	TGTGCCAGCAGCGTCGCCGGTAACACTGAAGCTTTCTTT	CASSVAGNTEAFF
.	TRBV10-2	.	TRBJ2-3	TGCGCCAGCAACGCAGGGGATACGCAGTATTTT	CASNAGDTQYF
.	TRBV7-3	.	TRBJ1-6	TGTGCCAGCAGCTTAACGGGTGCCGGCGGAAATTCACCCCTCCACTTT	CASSLTGAGGNSPLHF
.	TRBV6-4	.	TRBJ2-1	TGTGCCAGCAGACGGGGTAATGAGCAGTTCTTC	CASRRGNEQFF
.	TRBV9	.	TRBJ2-2	TGTGCCAGCAGCGTTGCCGGGACTCCGAACACCGGGGAGCTGTTTTTT	CASSVAGTPNTGELFF
.	TRBV7-8	.	TRBJ2-7	TGTGCCAGCAGCATCACGACAAGTGTCTACGAGCAGTACTTC	CASSITTSVYEQYF
.	TRBV5-5	.	TRBJ2-7	TGTGCCAGCAGCTTGGGGATGACACGGTCCTACGAGCAGTACTTC	CASSLGMTRSYEQYF
TRBD1	TRBV11-2	.	TRBJ2-7	TGTGCCAGCAGCTCCCTGGGACAGGGGGCGAATAACTACGAGCAGTACTTC	CASSSLGQGANNYEQYF
TRBD2	TRBV9	.	TRBJ2-1	TGTGCCAGCAGCTCTCAGAGGACTAGCGGAAATGAGCAGTTCTTC	CASSSQRTSGNEQFF
TRBD2	TRBV9	.	TRBJ2-3	TGTGCCAGCAGCGGACTAGCGGGAGGCACAGATACGCAGTATTTT	CASSGLAGGTDTQYF